This passage covers 31 T cell receptor beta chains from one sample sequenced in a study of cytomegalovirus exposure and HLA in healthy donors. The PCR was carried out with 60 Vbeta primers and 13 Jbeta primers. Here immunoSEQ multiplex PCR was the method, and the copy in TCRdb shows in-frame clones only, minus some. This sample has 110,000 or so clones, with about 80% found just once. Material for sequencing was PBMCs. These receptors were taken from a middle-aged man in good health and CMV-seropositive.

The rearrangement uses TRBV10-3 and TRBJ2-3; weak D call: TRBD2 (6 bases). The CDR3 extends over 16 amino acids. V dropped 0 bases and J dropped 1 base, with 11 bases sitting between them. Per germline, CDR1 ENHRY and CDR2 SYGVKD. The CDR3, as DNA: TGTGCCATCAGTGAGTCGTACCAGCGGGGCACAGATACGCAGTATTTT. Its translation is CAISESYQRGTDTQYF.

The rearrangement links TRBV19 to TRBJ1-1, with D unresolved. This CDR3 comprises 14 residues. Germline CDR1 reads LNHDA; CDR2 reads SQIVND (reference sequence). Deletions cut 6 bases from V and 1 base from J, with 12 bases between. CDR3 residues: CASRNGAGNTEAFF. Here the CDR3 DNA reads TGTGCCAGTAGAAACGGTGCCGGGAACACTGAAGCTTTCTTT.

The rearrangement links TRBV7-2 to TRBJ2-3; D is perhaps TRBD2 (6 bases). V was pared by 1 base and J by 4 bases, with 12 bases between. The CDR3 covers 15 residues. Germline CDR1 is SGHTA and CDR2 is FQGNSA. CDR3 amino acids: CASSLVEGAADTQYF. For the CDR3, the DNA is TGTGCCAGCAGCTTAGTGGAGGGAGCCGCAGATACGCAGTATTTT.

The chain has TRBV7-2 and TRBJ2-5; 7 nucleotides agree with TRBD2. The DNA end is more similar to TRBJ2-7, so the J call may be wrong. Looked up from germline, CDR1 is SGHTA and CDR2 is FQGNSA. The CDR3 runs to 14 residues. The CDR3 protein is CASSLEAGRNEQYF. The CDR3 DNA is TGTGCCAGCAGCTTAGAAGCGGGACGGAACGAGCAGTACTTC.

The CDR3: CASRDSPSTDTQYF. In DNA form, the CDR3 reads TGCGCCAGCAGAGACAGCCCTAGCACAGATACGCAGTATTTT. V usage is TRBV5-1 and J usage is TRBJ2-3; maybe TRBD1 (5 bases). V shed 5 bases and J shed 0 bases, with 10 bases lying between them. This CDR3 is 14 amino acids long. CDR1 is SGHRS, CDR2 YFSETQ, per germline.

This clone was seen only once. In DNA form, the CDR3 reads TGTGCCAGTAGTATAGATAGGACAGGAGAAGCTTTCTTT. Protein sequence: CASSIDRTGEAFF. The V call is TRBV19, the J call TRBJ1-1; 7 nucleotides align to TRBD1. Trimming removed 0 bases from V and 8 bases from J; junction bases left unmatched: 3. Germline V gene data show CDR1 as LNHDA and CDR2 as SQIVND (reference sequence). The CDR3 totals 13 residues.

The count of this clone is one. This chain links TRBV6-1 with TRBJ1-1; a possible D gene is TRBD1 (6 bases). The CDR3 has 13 amino acids. Trimming stripped 5 bases from V and 4 bases from J, with 11 bases between. CDR1 MNHNS and CDR2 SASEGT come from the germline V gene. The CDR3 loop is CASSNRVSTEAFF. Written as DNA, the CDR3 is TGTGCCAGCAGTAACAGGGTGAGCACTGAAGCTTTCTTT.

The genes are TRBV14 and TRBJ2-6, with D tentatively TRBD1 (6 bases). Germline loops: CDR1 SGHDN, CDR2 FVKESK. The CDR3 covers 15 residues. The V end was cut by 7 bases, the J end by 1 base, with 11 bases between. The CDR3 sequence: CASNPTGSGANVLTF. CDR3 DNA sequence: TGTGCCAGCAACCCTACAGGGTCTGGGGCCAACGTCCTGACTTTC.

A word on this clone: Other nucleotide sequences in the sample specify the same CDR3. This chain joins TRBV7-8 and TRBJ1-1; TRBD1 agrees at 8 bases. J lost 3 bases, V lost 3 bases, and 0 bases had no gene match. The germline V gene encodes CDR1 SGHVS and CDR2 FQNEAQ. The CDR3 totals 13 residues. The CDR3 bases are TGTGCCAGCAGCTTGGACAGGGACACTGAAGCTTTCTTT. It translates to CASSLDRDTEAFF.

The chain joins TRBV7-8 to TRBJ2-7; perhaps TRBD2 as D (6 bases). CDR3 size: 15 residues. The germline V and J ends were trimmed by 0 bases and 6 bases, with 15 bases remaining between them. CDR1 and CDR2 (germline): SGHVS, FQNEAQ. CDR3 protein: CASSLALSSGGEQYF. The CDR3 bases are TGTGCCAGCAGCTTAGCGCTCTCCTCCGGGGGCGAGCAGTACTTC. Variable domain in full (rest from reference TRBV7-8 and TRBJ2-7): GAGVSQSPRYKVAKRGQDVALRCDPISGHVSLFWYQQALGQGPEFLTYFQNEAQLDKSGLPSDRFFAERPEGSVSTLKIQRTQQEDSAVYLCASSLALSSGGEQYFGPGTRLTVT.

This sequence joins TRBV5-1 and TRBJ1-4; D might be TRBD1 (6 bases). CDR1 and CDR2 from the germline V gene are SGHRS and YFSETQ. V lost 4 bases, J lost 4 bases, and 11 bases lay in between. The CDR3 loop spans 14 amino acids. The CDR3 is CASSRGQNNEKLFF. CDR3 nucleotides: TGCGCCAGCAGCCGAGGACAGAATAATGAAAAACTGTTTTTT.

This clone was seen only once. The chain has TRBV29-1 and TRBJ2-5; weak D call: TRBD1 (5 bases). The tail of the sequence fits TRBJ2-7 better, so the J call may be wrong. The CDR3 length is 12 residues. The germline CDR1 and CDR2 sequences are SQVTM and ANQGSEA. CDR3 amino acids: CSVYVTVYEQYF. DNA of the CDR3: TGCAGCGTTTATGTGACAGTATACGAGCAGTACTTC.

The J gene is TRBJ1-1, the V gene TRBV5-5; 7 nucleotides line up with TRBD1. From germline, CDR1 is SGHKS and CDR2 YYEKEE (reference sequence). Trimming cost V 4 bases and J 0 bases; bases outside gene matches: 6. The CDR3 length is 15 residues. CDR3 DNA sequence: TGTGCCAGCAGCCTACAGACAGGGTTGAACACTGAAGCTTTCTTT. It translates to CASSLQTGLNTEAFF.

V and J are TRBV30 and TRBJ2-2, with 9 nucleotides matching TRBD1. Germline V CDR1 and CDR2: GTSNPN, SVGIG (reference sequence). Trimming took 5 bases from V and 5 from J; bases not matched to a gene: 6. The CDR3 is 14 amino acids. CDR3 protein: CAWGGTGRTGELFF. Written as DNA, the CDR3 is TGTGCCTGGGGTGGGACAGGGCGGACCGGGGAGCTGTTTTTT.

This clone came up a few times. This chain joins TRBV6-1 and TRBJ2-5; a possible D gene is TRBD1 (6 bases). With 3 bases removed from V and 11 bases from J, the gap between germline ends came to 22 bases. Germline lookup yields CDR1 MNHNS and CDR2 SASEGT. The length of the CDR3 is 15 residues. Here the CDR3 DNA reads TGTGCCAGCAGTGAGGAGACAGGCGTAACCTCGAAGCAGTACTTC. Protein: CASSEETGVTSKQYF.

The chain recombines TRBV7-9 with TRBJ1-2, with D hard to call. The CDR3 loop spans 14 amino acids. The germline V gene encodes CDR1 SEHNR and CDR2 FQNEAQ (reference sequence). Trimming took off 2 bases at V and 2 bases at J, with 9 bases between the two ends. In nucleotides, the CDR3 is TGTGCCAGCAGCTTATTGAGAACCAACTATGGCTACACCTTC. This gives the protein CASSLLRTNYGYTF.

J is TRBJ2-1 and V is TRBV11-3, with 7 nucleotides matching TRBD1. CDR1 and CDR2 from the germline V gene are SGHNT and YENEEA. The CDR3 covers 13 residues. J lost 9 bases, V lost 3 bases, and 5 bases had no gene match. CDR3 in amino acids: CASSFTGAAEQFF. The DNA for the CDR3 is TGTGCCAGCAGCTTTACAGGGGCCGCTGAGCAGTTCTTC.

J is TRBJ1-1 and V is TRBV5-4; D remains unclear. Trimming took 2 bases from V and 5 from J, leaving 13 bases between them. CDR3 size: 14 residues. Germline V CDR1 and CDR2: SGHNT, YYREEE (reference sequence). The CDR3 spells CASSLTNRGTEAFF. The CDR3 nucleotides read TGTGCCAGCAGCTTAACCAATCGAGGGACTGAAGCTTTCTTT.

This chain uses TRBV6-6 with TRBJ1-2; possibly TRBD1 for D (5 bases). Trimming cost V 2 bases and J 2 bases, with 9 bases left between them. Looked up from germline, CDR1 is MNHNY and CDR2 is SVGAGI (reference sequence). The CDR3 extends over 14 amino acids. CDR3 sequence reads: CASSYGHGNYGYTF. The CDR3 DNA is TGTGCCAGCAGTTACGGACACGGGAACTATGGCTACACCTTC.

The CDR3 is CASSLTGTGSSYNSPLHF. The CDR3 coding sequence is TGTGCCAGCAGTTTAACCGGGACAGGGAGCTCCTATAATTCACCCCTCCACTTT. The V and J genes are TRBV27 and TRBJ1-6, with TRBD1 matching 9 bases. The CDR3 sequence is 18 residues long. Germline V lookup: CDR1 MNHEY, CDR2 SMNVEV (reference sequence). Trimming cost V 2 bases and J 0 bases; bases outside gene matches: 5.

There are a few counts of this clone. This chain's CDR3 is CASTYLGQPQHF. CDR3 nucleotide sequence: TGTGCCAGCACCTACCTAGGTCAGCCCCAGCATTTT. The gene calls are TRBV7-8 and TRBJ1-5; D is uncertain. The CDR3 extends over 12 amino acids. V was pared by 7 bases and J by 6 bases, with 10 bases between. CDR1 is SGHVS, CDR2 FQNEAQ, per germline.

A note on this clone: The sample carries other DNA sequences with the same CDR3. The chain is built from TRBV5-1 and TRBJ1-1; 7 bases line up with TRBD1. Germline assignment: CDR1 SGHRS and CDR2 YFSETQ. The CDR3 contains 13 residues. V was pared by 4 bases and J by 5 bases, with 5 bases of the junction left unmatched. This chain's CDR3 is CASSLQGDTEAFF. Written as DNA, the CDR3 is TGCGCCAGCAGCCTGCAGGGGGATACTGAAGCTTTCTTT.

This chain joins TRBV4-3 and TRBJ2-2; TRBD2 matches 7 bases. Germline CDR1 is LGHNA and CDR2 is YSLEER. The CDR3 spans 17 residues. Germline trimming cut 2 bases from V and 3 bases from J; bases unmatched to any gene: 9. As DNA, the CDR3 is TGCGCCAGCAGCCAACCCCTCGGGGACTACTACACCGGGGAGCTGTTTTTT. Translating it yields CASSQPLGDYYTGELFF.

The chain is built from TRBV7-2 and TRBJ1-1, with D maybe TRBD1 (6 bases). CDR3 size: 15 residues. CDR1 is SGHTA and CDR2 is FQGNSA in the germline V gene. Deletions cut 2 bases from V and 7 bases from J, with 17 bases between. The CDR3 coding sequence is TGTGCCAGCAGCTTAAAGGATGCAGGGGTGGGTGAAGCTTTCTTT. This sequence encodes CASSLKDAGVGEAFF.

This clone was found a few times. V is TRBV9 and J is TRBJ2-1; 10 nucleotides align to TRBD2. The CDR3 is 15 residues long. Unmatched junction bases numbered 0, after V lost 2 bases and J lost 1 base. Germline CDR1 reads SGDLS; CDR2 reads YYNGEE. Written as DNA, the CDR3 is TGTGCCAGCAGCGTTAGCGGGGGGTCCTACAATGAGCAGTTCTTC. Its protein product is CASSVSGGSYNEQFF.

The chain is built from TRBV10-3 and TRBJ1-3, with D possibly matching TRBD1 (5 bases). V was cut by 8 bases and J by 0 bases, with 14 bases left in between. The germline CDR1 and CDR2 sequences are ENHRY and SYGVKD. The CDR3 loop spans 15 amino acids. The CDR3 is CAIGDSRPSGNTIYF. CDR3 nucleotides: TGTGCCATCGGGGACTCCCGCCCCTCTGGAAACACCATATATTTT.

The CDR3 DNA reads TGTGCCTGGAGTGTTGGGACAGGGCAATTAGCCATATATTTT. Translation gives CAWSVGTGQLAIYF. The gene calls are TRBV30 and TRBJ1-3, with 9 bases aligning to TRBD1. CDR1 is GTSNPN, CDR2 SVGIG, per germline (reference sequence). This CDR3 comprises 14 residues. V lost 0 bases, J lost 11 bases, and 8 bases stayed unmatched.

The gene calls are TRBV7-9 and TRBJ2-1; 13 nucleotides line up with TRBD2. This CDR3 comprises 15 residues. V shed 8 bases and J 6 bases; nucleotides not matched to a gene: 7. Looked up from germline, CDR1 is SEHNR and CDR2 is FQNEAQ (reference sequence). As DNA, the CDR3 is TGTGCCAGCCGACGGCGGACTAGCGGGAGCAATGAGCAGTTCTTC. This codes for CASRRRTSGSNEQFF.

The V call is TRBV19, the J call TRBJ1-5; D not certain. The V end was cut by 4 bases, the J end by 4 bases, with 17 bases between. Germline CDR1 LNHDA, CDR2 SQIVND (reference sequence). The CDR3 is made up of 16 amino acids. The CDR3 sequence is CASSTLRQVRNQPQHF. The DNA for the CDR3 is TGTGCCAGTAGTACCCTCCGGCAGGTAAGAAATCAGCCCCAGCATTTT.

This clone was found once. The V gene is TRBV29-1, the J gene TRBJ2-7; 8 bases are shared with TRBD2. Looked up from germline, CDR1 is SQVTM and CDR2 is ANQGSEA. Losses at the gene ends were 5 bases for V and 3 bases for J; bases not matched to a gene: 6. The CDR3 consists of 13 residues. The CDR3 sequence is CSVSSGTSYEQYF. CDR3 bases: TGCAGCGTTTCTTCCGGGACTAGCTACGAGCAGTACTTC.

The chain recombines TRBV7-6 with TRBJ1-2, with 11 nucleotides matching TRBD1. Germline CDR1 is SGHVS and CDR2 is FNYEAQ. Trimming removed 0 bases from V and 3 bases from J; junction bases left unmatched: 6. CDR3 length: 17 amino acids. This CDR3 reads CASSLAGQGVSDYGYTF. As DNA, the CDR3 is TGTGCCAGCAGCTTAGCGGGACAGGGGGTGAGCGACTATGGCTACACCTTC.